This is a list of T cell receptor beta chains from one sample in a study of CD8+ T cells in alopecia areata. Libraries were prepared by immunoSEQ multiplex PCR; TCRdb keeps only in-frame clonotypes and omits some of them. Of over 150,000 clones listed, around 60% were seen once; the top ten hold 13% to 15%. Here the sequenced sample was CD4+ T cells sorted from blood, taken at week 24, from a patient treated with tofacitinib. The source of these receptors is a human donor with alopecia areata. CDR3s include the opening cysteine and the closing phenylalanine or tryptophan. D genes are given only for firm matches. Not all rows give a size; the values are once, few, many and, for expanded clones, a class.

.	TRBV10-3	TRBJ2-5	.	TGTGCCACCAGTGAGTCGGGGAGGAGCCAAGAGACCCAGTACTTC	CATSESGRSQETQYF
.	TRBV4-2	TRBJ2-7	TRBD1	TGTGCCAGCAGCCAAGATTGGACAGGGGGCTACGAGCAGTACTTC	CASSQDWTGGYEQYF
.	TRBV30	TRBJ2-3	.	TGTGCCTGGACAGGGGAGAGCGCAGATACGCAGTATTTT	CAWTGESADTQYF
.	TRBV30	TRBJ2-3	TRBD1	TGTGCCTGGAGTGAGACAGGGGGGACAGATACGCAGTATTTT	CAWSETGGTDTQYF
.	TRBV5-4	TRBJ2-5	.	TGTGCCAGCCACCCTTCGGGTCAAGAGACCCAGTACTTC	CASHPSGQETQYF
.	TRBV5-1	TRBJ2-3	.	TGCGCCAGCAGCCAGGACAGTAAGGCAGATACGCAGTATTTT	CASSQDSKADTQYF
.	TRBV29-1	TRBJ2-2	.	TGCAGCGTTGTCCCAGAGGGTAGCACCGGGGAGCTGTTTTTT	CSVVPEGSTGELFF
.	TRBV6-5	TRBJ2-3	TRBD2	TGTGCCAGCAGTTCGCAGACTAGCGGGGAGACAGATACGCAGTATTTT	CASSSQTSGETDTQYF
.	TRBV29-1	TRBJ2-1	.	TGCAGCGTTGACGGGACCTACAATGAGCAGTTCTTC	CSVDGTYNEQFF
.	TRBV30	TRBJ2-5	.	TGTGCCTGGAGTCCTCAAGAGACCCAGTACTTC	CAWSPQETQYF
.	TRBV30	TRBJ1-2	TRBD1	TGTGCCTTCCCGTCGGGACAGGGACCCGGCTACACCTTC	CAFPSGQGPGYTF
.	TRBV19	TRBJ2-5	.	TGTGCCAGTAGTATAGGAGGCGGAACTCTCCAAGAGACCCAGTACTTC	CASSIGGGTLQETQYF
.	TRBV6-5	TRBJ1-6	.	TGTGCCAGCAGTTACTCGTGGAGGTACCATAATTCACCCCTCCACTTT	CASSYSWRYHNSPLHF
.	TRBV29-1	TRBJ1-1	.	TGCAGCGTTGATTTAGGGTTAGGAGCTTTCTTT	CSVDLGLGAFF
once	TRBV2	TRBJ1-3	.	TGTGCCAGCAGTGATTTGGGAGGGCGCGGAAACACCATATATTTT	CASSDLGGRGNTIYF
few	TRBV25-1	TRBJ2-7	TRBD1	TGTGCCAGCAGTGTTCAAGACAGGGAGTCGTCCTACGAGCAGTACTTC	CASSVQDRESSYEQYF
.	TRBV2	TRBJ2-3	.	TGTGCCAGCAGTGAGTTGTCTAGCCTGGATACGCAGTATTTT	CASSELSSLDTQYF
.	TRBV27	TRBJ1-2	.	TGTGCCAGCAGTGCAAGCCAGGACGAGAATGGCTACACCTTC	CASSASQDENGYTF
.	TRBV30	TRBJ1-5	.	TGTGCCTGGAGTGCCCACCAGGCTCAGCCCCAGCATTTT	CAWSAHQAQPQHF
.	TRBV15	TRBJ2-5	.	TGTGCCACCAGCAGTGTAGGGGTGGAGACCCAGTACTTC	CATSSVGVETQYF
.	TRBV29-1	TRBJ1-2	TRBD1	TGCAGCTCCACTCGACAGGGTTACAACTATGGCTACACCTTC	CSSTRQGYNYGYTF
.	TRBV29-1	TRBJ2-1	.	TGCAGCGCCGAGGGGGGCTCGGGCAATGAGCAGTTCTTC	CSAEGGSGNEQFF
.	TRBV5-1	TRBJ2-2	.	TGCGCCAGCAGCACGGGACAAGTGACCGGGGAGCTGTTTTTT	CASSTGQVTGELFF
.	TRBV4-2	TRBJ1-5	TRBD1	TGTGCCAGCAGCCTTCGGGACAGGGATCAGCCCCAGCATTTT	CASSLRDRDQPQHF
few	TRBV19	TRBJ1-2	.	TGTGCCAGTAGTATATTTGCAGGTTCACCCGGCAACTATGGCTACACCTTC	CASSIFAGSPGNYGYTF
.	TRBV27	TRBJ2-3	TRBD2	TGTGCCAGCAGCCAAAGGGGGACTAGCGGACCCACAGATACGCAGTATTTT	CASSQRGTSGPTDTQYF
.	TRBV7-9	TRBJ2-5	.	TGTGCCAGCAGTGGGTCCGGTGAGACCCAGTACTTC	CASSGSGETQYF
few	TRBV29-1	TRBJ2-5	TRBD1	TGCAGCGTTGCGACAGGGTCGGGCCAAGAGACCCAGTACTTC	CSVATGSGQETQYF
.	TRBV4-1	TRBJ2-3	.	TGCGCCAGCAGCCAAGGCGAACTAGTCGCAGATACGCAGTATTTT	CASSQGELVADTQYF
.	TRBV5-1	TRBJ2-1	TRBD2	TGCGCCAGCAGCCTCTCGCCTCGCGGGGGGGCCTCCAATGAGCAGTTCTTC	CASSLSPRGGASNEQFF
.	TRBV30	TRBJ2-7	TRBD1	TGTGCCTGGAGGGAGACAGGGGCCCCCTACGAGCAGTACTTC	CAWRETGAPYEQYF
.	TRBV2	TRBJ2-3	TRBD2	TGTGCCTGGGTGGCTAGCGGAGGCACAGATACGCAGTATTTT	CAWVASGGTDTQYF
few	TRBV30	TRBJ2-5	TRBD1	TGTGCCTGGTCCCCAGGGGGCTTCCAAGAGACCCAGTACTTC	CAWSPGGFQETQYF
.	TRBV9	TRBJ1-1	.	TGTGCCAGCAGCGTAGCTCCCGACAGCCTTTGGGCTGAAGCTTTCTTT	CASSVAPDSLWAEAFF
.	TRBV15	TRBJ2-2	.	TGTGCCACCAGCAGAGTACAGGGAAGCGGGGAGCTGTTTTTT	CATSRVQGSGELFF
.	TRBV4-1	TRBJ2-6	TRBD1	TGCGCCAGCAGAGGGGACAGGGGACCCTCTGGGGCCAACGTCCTGACTTTC	CASRGDRGPSGANVLTF
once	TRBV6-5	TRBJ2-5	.	TGTGCCAGCTCTCAGGGGAGGTTCCAAGAGACCCAGTACTTC	CASSQGRFQETQYF
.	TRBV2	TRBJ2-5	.	TGTGCCAGCAGTGTTGAGTCCCCGATGGGGACCCAGTACTTC	CASSVESPMGTQYF
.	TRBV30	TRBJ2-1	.	TGTGCCTGGAGTCCCCTCGCGGTGAGCTCCTACAATGAGCAGTTCTTC	CAWSPLAVSSYNEQFF
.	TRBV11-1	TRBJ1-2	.	TGTGCCAGCAGCCCGGGGGGCAGGAACCCTAACTATGGCTACACCTTC	CASSPGGRNPNYGYTF
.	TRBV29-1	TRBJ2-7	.	TGCAGCGCCTTGGCCCAGGGACCTTACGAGCAGTACTTC	CSALAQGPYEQYF
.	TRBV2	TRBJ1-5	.	TGTGCCAGCAGTTTCGACAGACAGAATCAGCCCCAGCATTTT	CASSFDRQNQPQHF
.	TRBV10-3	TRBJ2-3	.	TGTGCCATCACCAACGGCGGCCAGACCACAGATACGCAGTATTTT	CAITNGGQTTDTQYF
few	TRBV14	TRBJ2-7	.	TGTGCCAGCAGCCAAGATGGGGGCCGGTACGAGCAGTACTTC	CASSQDGGRYEQYF
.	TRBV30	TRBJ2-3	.	TGTGCCTGGAGTGTTGGGCCAGGGAAAATCACAGATACGCAGTATTTT	CAWSVGPGKITDTQYF
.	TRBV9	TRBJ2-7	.	TGTGCCAGCAGCGTAGGAGAGAGCGGCTACGAGCAGTACTTC	CASSVGESGYEQYF